Listed below are T cell receptor beta chains from one sample, sequenced in a study of PD-1 blockade in mismatch repair-deficient tumors. The table came from immunoSEQ multiplex PCR; TCRdb's copy has only in-frame clones and leaves some out. The table shows about 130,000 clones, with about 88% occurring only once. The sequenced sample was peripheral blood, obtained roughly 67 weeks after starting pembrolizumab. The receptor source for this set is an adult with mismatch repair-deficient cancer. Each CDR3 is given with its conserved first and last residue. A D gene is named only where the DNA matches it firmly. Part of the rows lack a size; the others show once, few, many or a class for expanded clones.

DNA	CDR3	size	J	V	D
TGTGCCAGCAGTTACGCTGGCGGGAGAGACTACGAGCAGTACTTC	CASSYAGGRDYEQYF	NA	TRBJ2-7	TRBV6-5	TRBD2
TGTGCCAGCAGCCTGGACGGCAATCAGCCCCAGCATTTT	CASSLDGNQPQHF	once	TRBJ1-5	TRBV5-5	NA
TGTGCCAGTAGTCCCCGACTAGCGGGAGGCGAGCAGTACTTC	CASSPRLAGGEQYF	NA	TRBJ2-7	TRBV19	TRBD2
TGTGCCAGCAGCCCAGGGGAAGGCTACACCTTC	CASSPGEGYTF	NA	TRBJ1-2	TRBV6-6	NA
TGTGCCAGCAGCAGGCCCCAGAACCGCTCCTACAATGAGCAGTTCTTC	CASSRPQNRSYNEQFF	NA	TRBJ2-1	TRBV21-1	NA
TGCGCCAGCAGCCAATCACCACCGGGACAGGGGGCCGGGGAGCTGTTTTTT	CASSQSPPGQGAGELFF	NA	TRBJ2-2	TRBV4-3	TRBD1
TGTGCCAGCAGCTTACATCAAAGGGCCACAGATACGCAGTATTTT	CASSLHQRATDTQYF	NA	TRBJ2-3	TRBV7-8	NA
TGTGCCAGCAGGGGTAGTGATGGCTACACCTTC	CASRGSDGYTF	once	TRBJ1-2	TRBV21-1	NA
TGTGCCAGCAGTTTATCCGGGGGGCCCCTGGCATACGAGCAGTACTTC	CASSLSGGPLAYEQYF	NA	TRBJ2-7	TRBV27	NA
TGTGCCAGCACTGACGTACTAGCGGGAGGGGTGAACACCGGGGAGCTGTTTTTT	CASTDVLAGGVNTGELFF	NA	TRBJ2-2	TRBV6-1	TRBD2
TGTGCCAGCAGTGAAGAAGACGGGACTAGCCCCGCCAAAAACATTCAGTACTTC	CASSEEDGTSPAKNIQYF	NA	TRBJ2-4	TRBV25-1	TRBD2
TGTGCCAGCAGCCACACGGACAGCACAGATACGCAGTATTTT	CASSHTDSTDTQYF	once	TRBJ2-3	TRBV7-9	NA
TGTGCCTGGAGTGCCAATGAGCAGTTCTTC	CAWSANEQFF	NA	TRBJ2-1	TRBV30	NA
TGTGCCAGCAGTCCGGGGGCTAGCGGGAGATTGGGCACAGATACGCAGTATTTT	CASSPGASGRLGTDTQYF	NA	TRBJ2-3	TRBV27	TRBD2
TGTGCCAGCAGCTTAGCGCGTCAGAGACCTTACGAGCAGTACTTC	CASSLARQRPYEQYF	NA	TRBJ2-7	TRBV11-1	NA
TGTGCCCTGAAGGACAAACTCGGACAGGGGAACTATGGCTACACCTTC	CALKDKLGQGNYGYTF	NA	TRBJ1-2	TRBV30	TRBD1
TGCGCCAGCAGAGAGGGGACGGGCCATCAAGAGACCCAGTACTTC	CASREGTGHQETQYF	NA	TRBJ2-5	TRBV5-1	NA
TGTGCCAGCAGTTTAGGGACTAGCGGGAGCTCTGAGCAGTTCTTC	CASSLGTSGSSEQFF	once	TRBJ2-1	TRBV27	TRBD2
TGTGCCAGCAGCTTGGCCAGCGGGACCCTCAATGAGCAGTTCTTC	CASSLASGTLNEQFF	NA	TRBJ2-1	TRBV5-4	TRBD2
TGTGCCAGCAGGGGGGCCTACAATGAGCAGTTCTTC	CASRGAYNEQFF	NA	TRBJ2-1	TRBV2	NA
TGTGCCAGCAGTTTAGCTAGCGGGAGGGCCCTCTACGAGCAGTACTTC	CASSLASGRALYEQYF	once	TRBJ2-7	TRBV27	TRBD2
TGTGCCATCAGTGAACCCGTAGAAGTCTTGCCCTACGAGCAGTACTTC	CAISEPVEVLPYEQYF	once	TRBJ2-7	TRBV10-3	NA
TGTGCCAGCAGTGTCTATGTTAGCGCTCAAGAGACCCAGTACTTC	CASSVYVSAQETQYF	NA	TRBJ2-5	TRBV6-1	NA
TGTGCCAGCAGCTCGGGACTCCTGAGGGGGACCCAGTACTTC	CASSSGLLRGTQYF	NA	TRBJ2-5	TRBV5-6	NA
TGTGCCAGCAGACCCACTAGCGGGAGGGACAATGAGCAGTTCTTC	CASRPTSGRDNEQFF	NA	TRBJ2-1	TRBV6-4	TRBD2
TGCGCCAGCAGCTTGGCTCCGGGGGGAGACACTGAAGCTTTCTTT	CASSLAPGGDTEAFF	NA	TRBJ1-1	TRBV5-1	NA
TGTGCCAGCAGCTTAACAGCGACCGGGGAGCTGTTTTTT	CASSLTATGELFF	NA	TRBJ2-2	TRBV11-2	NA
TGTGCCACCGAAGGGGGAAAATTTAACGAGCAGTACTTC	CATEGGKFNEQYF	NA	TRBJ2-7	TRBV11-1	NA
TGTGCCAGCAGCAAAGCCTACGGGGCCTACAATGAGCAGTTCTTC	CASSKAYGAYNEQFF	NA	TRBJ2-1	TRBV7-3	NA
TGCAGCGTCCCCCAGGGGGCAGCAGGCTATGGCTACACCTTC	CSVPQGAAGYGYTF	once	TRBJ1-2	TRBV29-1	TRBD1
TGTGCCAGCAGCCAATACAGGGGGTATCGCGACGAGCAGTACTTC	CASSQYRGYRDEQYF	NA	TRBJ2-7	TRBV5-4	TRBD1
TGTGCCAGCACCCGCCCCGGGGTCGAAACCAATGAGCAGTTCTTC	CASTRPGVETNEQFF	NA	TRBJ2-1	TRBV7-2	NA
TGTGCCAGCAGTGTTCGCCAGGATGGGGGCGGGGAGCTGTTTTTT	CASSVRQDGGGELFF	NA	TRBJ2-2	TRBV6-1	NA
TGTGCCAGCAGCGTAGACAACTACTATGGCTACACCTTC	CASSVDNYYGYTF	NA	TRBJ1-2	TRBV9	NA
TGTGCCAGCAGCTTAGATTGGGCCGAGACCTACAATGAGCAGTTCTTC	CASSLDWAETYNEQFF	NA	TRBJ2-1	TRBV11-3	NA
TGCGCCAGCAGCCAGAACGGAGCAACTAATGAAAAACTGTTTTTT	CASSQNGATNEKLFF	NA	TRBJ1-4	TRBV4-1	NA
TGCAGCATCCTAACAGGAACCTACGAGCAGTACTTC	CSILTGTYEQYF	few	TRBJ2-7	TRBV29-1	NA
TGTGCCAGCAGCTTATCGGACAGGGACTTATATGGTTATGGCTACACCTTC	CASSLSDRDLYGYGYTF	NA	TRBJ1-2	TRBV7-9	TRBD1
TGTGCCAGCTTAAGTGGCACTGAAGCTTTCTTT	CASLSGTEAFF	few	TRBJ1-1	TRBV6-6	NA